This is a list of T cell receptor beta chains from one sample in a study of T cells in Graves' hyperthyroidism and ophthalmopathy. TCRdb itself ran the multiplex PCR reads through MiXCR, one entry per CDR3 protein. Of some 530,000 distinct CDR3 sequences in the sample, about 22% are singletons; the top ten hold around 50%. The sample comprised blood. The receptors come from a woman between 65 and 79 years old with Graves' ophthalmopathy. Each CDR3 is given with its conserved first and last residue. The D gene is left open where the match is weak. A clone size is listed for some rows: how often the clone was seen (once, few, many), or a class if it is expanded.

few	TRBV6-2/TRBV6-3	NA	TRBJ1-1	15	TGTGCCAGCAGTTGGGGCCTACAGGGCGGGACTGAAGCTTTCTTT	CASSWGLQGGTEAFF
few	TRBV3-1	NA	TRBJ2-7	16	TGTGCCAGCAGCCAAGAAGGTCGCGGGTTGGCCTACGAGCAGTACTTC	CASSQEGRGLAYEQYF
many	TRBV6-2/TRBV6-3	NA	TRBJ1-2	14	TGTGCCAGCAGTTACGCAGGCGGTAACTATGGCTACACCTTC	CASSYAGGNYGYTF
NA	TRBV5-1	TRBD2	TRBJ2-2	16	TGCGCCAGCAGCTTTATAGCGGGAGCTGCCACCGGGGAGCTGTTTTTT	CASSFIAGAATGELFF
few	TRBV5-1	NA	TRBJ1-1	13	TGCGCCAGCAGCCCGGCGGGCCTGAACCAAGCTTTCTTT	CASSPAGLNQAFF
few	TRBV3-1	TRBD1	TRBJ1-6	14	TGTGCCAGCAGCCAGACAGGGGATCGTTCACCCCTCCACTTT	CASSQTGDRSPLHF
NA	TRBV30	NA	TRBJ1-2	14	TGTGCCTCGGATTCTGCATGGACGGGCTATGGCTACACCTTC	CASDSAWTGYGYTF
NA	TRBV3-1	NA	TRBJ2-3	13	TGTGCCAGCAGCCCCCTTGGGTCCGATACGCAGTATTTT	CASSPLGSDTQYF
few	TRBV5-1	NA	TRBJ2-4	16	TGCGCCAGCAGCTTGAGGGGGGGCGAGTCCAAAAACATTCAGTACTTC	CASSLRGGESKNIQYF
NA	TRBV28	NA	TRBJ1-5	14	TGTGCCAGCAGTTTACTACAGGGCGGGGAGCCCCAGCATTTT	CASSLLQGGEPQHF
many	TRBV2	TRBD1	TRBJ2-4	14	TGTGCCAGCAGGGCGACAGGGGGCAAAAACATTCAGTACTTC	CASRATGGKNIQYF
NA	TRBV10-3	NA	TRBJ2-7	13	TGTGCCACCTCCGGGACGACAAATTACGAGCAGTACTTC	CATSGTTNYEQYF
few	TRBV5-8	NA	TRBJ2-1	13	TGTGCCAGCAGCCTCGGGCCGGGGGATGAGCAGTTCTTC	CASSLGPGDEQFF
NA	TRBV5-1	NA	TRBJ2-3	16	TGCGCCAGCAGCTTGCGTTCTTTTCAGCCAAGGGAGGCGCAGTATTTT	CASSLRSFQPREAQYF
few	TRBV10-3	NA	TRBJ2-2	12	TGTGCCATCAGTGTGAACGCCGGGGAGCTGTTTTTT	CAISVNAGELFF
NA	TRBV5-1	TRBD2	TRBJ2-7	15	TGCGCCAGCAGCTTAAGTAGGACTAGGCCCTACGAGCAGTACTTC	CASSLSRTRPYEQYF
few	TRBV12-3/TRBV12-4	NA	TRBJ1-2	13	TGTGCCAGCAGACAAGGACAGACCTATGGCTACACCTTC	CASRQGQTYGYTF
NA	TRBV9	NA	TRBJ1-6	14	TGTGCCAGCTCCCCAGGGACGGGGGGGTCACCCCTCCACTTT	CASSPGTGGSPLHF
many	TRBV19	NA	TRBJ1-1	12	TGTGCCAGTAGTATCCGGAACACTGAAGCTTTCTTT	CASSIRNTEAFF
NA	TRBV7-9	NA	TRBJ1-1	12	TGCGCCAGCAGCCAAGACAACACTGAAGCTTTCTTT	CASSQDNTEAFF
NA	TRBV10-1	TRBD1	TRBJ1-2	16	TGCGCCAGCAGTGACTCGACAGGGGGCTATAACTATGGCTACACCTTC	CASSDSTGGYNYGYTF
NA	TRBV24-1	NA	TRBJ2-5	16	TGTGCCACCAGTTCGGGGGCTACGGACTCCCGAGAGACCCAGTACTTC	CATSSGATDSRETQYF
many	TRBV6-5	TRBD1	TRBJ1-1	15	TGTGCCAGCAGTTACTCGACAGGGTTGAACACTGAAGCTTTCTTT	CASSYSTGLNTEAFF
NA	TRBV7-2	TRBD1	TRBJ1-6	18	TGTGCCAGCAGCCAGACAGGGGGTCGTAGCTCCTATAATTCACCCCTCCACTTT	CASSQTGGRSSYNSPLHF
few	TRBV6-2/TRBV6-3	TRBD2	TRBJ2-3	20	TGTGCCAGCAGTTACTCGATATTGACTAGCGGCTCAATACCCCCGGATACGCAGTATTTT	CASSYSILTSGSIPPDTQYF
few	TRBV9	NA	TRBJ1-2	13	TGTGCCAGCAGCGTAGAGGGGGGCGGTGGCTACACCTTC	CASSVEGGGGYTF
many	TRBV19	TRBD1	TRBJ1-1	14	TGTGCCAGTAGTAGTCGGGACAGATACACTGAAGCTTTCTTT	CASSSRDRYTEAFF
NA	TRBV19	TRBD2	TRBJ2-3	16	TGTGCCAGTAGTATCGGACTAGCGGGAGACACAGATACGCAGTATTTT	CASSIGLAGDTDTQYF
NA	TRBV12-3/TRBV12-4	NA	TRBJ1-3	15	TGTGCCAGCAGTTTAGCGTCGGCGGGGGTAAACACCATATATTTT	CASSLASAGVNTIYF
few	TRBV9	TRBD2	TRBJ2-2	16	TGTGCCAGCAGCGTAGGGCCGGGAGGCAACACCGGGGAGCTGTTTTTT	CASSVGPGGNTGELFF
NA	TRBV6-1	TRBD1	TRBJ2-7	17	TGTGCCAGCAGTGGAGCGGCCGGGGGACAGGGGAGGAACGAGCAGTACTTC	CASSGAAGGQGRNEQYF
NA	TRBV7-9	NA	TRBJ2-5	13	TGTGCCAGCAGCCCGCTAGCGTCGGAGACCCAGTACTTC	CASSPLASETQYF
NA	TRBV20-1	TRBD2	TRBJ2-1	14	TGCAGTGCTAGTCTAGCGGGAGGCGGGGATGAGCAGTTCTTC	CSASLAGGGDEQFF
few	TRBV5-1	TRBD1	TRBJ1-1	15	TGCGCCAGCAGCGTAGACAGGGGTAAAGGCACTGAAGCTTTCTTT	CASSVDRGKGTEAFF
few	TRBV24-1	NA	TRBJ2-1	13	TGTGCCACCAGTGATCAAACTTACAATGAGCAGTTCTTC	CATSDQTYNEQFF
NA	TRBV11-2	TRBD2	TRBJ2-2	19	TGTGCCAGCAGCTTATTTACTTTGGCGGGAGGTGGTGGCACCGGGGAGCTGTTTTTT	CASSLFTLAGGGGTGELFF
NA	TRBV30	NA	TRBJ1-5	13	TGTGCCTGGAGCCAAGCGGGCAATCAGCCCCAGCATTTT	CAWSQAGNQPQHF
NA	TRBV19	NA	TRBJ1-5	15	TGTGCCAGTAGTATCGGGGGAGGCGGCAATCAGCCCCAGCATTTT	CASSIGGGGNQPQHF
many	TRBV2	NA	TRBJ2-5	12	TGTGCCAGTACAGTGGGGAGAGAGACCCAGTACTTC	CASTVGRETQYF
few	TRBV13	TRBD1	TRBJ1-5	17	TGTGCCAGCAGCCTCGGGTTCCCAGGGGGTGGCAATCAGCCCCAGCATTTT	CASSLGFPGGGNQPQHF
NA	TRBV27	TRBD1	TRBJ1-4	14	TGTGCCAGCAGGGCCAGGGGGGCAAGGGAAAAACTGTTTTTT	CASRARGAREKLFF
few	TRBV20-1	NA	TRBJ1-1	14	TGCAGTGCTAGAGTAATGCGGGTAAACACTGAAGCTTTCTTT	CSARVMRVNTEAFF
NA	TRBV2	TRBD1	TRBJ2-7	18	TGTGCCAGCAGTGAAGCGCTTCTTAGGACAGGGATGTCTGAAGAGCAGTACTTC	CASSEALLRTGMSEEQYF